This T cell receptor (beta chain) originates from a study of cytomegalovirus exposure and HLA in healthy donors. General study findings and limits: The sole available immune exposure information was CMV serostatus.

The PCR had 60 Vbeta and 13 Jbeta primers. This table comes from immunoSEQ multiplex PCR, and its TCRdb copy is limited to in-frame clones, with some not included. The sample's table shows 130,000 or so clones. Concerning this clone: Its target is not known.

The sequence derives from a woman in her forties in good health and CMV-seropositive. Sample: PBMCs.

The CDR3 here is CASTQGQGKNIQYF. The CDR3 DNA reads TGTGCCAGTACACAGGGTCAGGGCAAAAACATTCAGTACTTC. The J gene is TRBJ2-4, the V gene TRBV19; TRBD1 might be the D (6 bases). Looked up from germline, CDR1 is LNHDA and CDR2 is SQIVND (reference sequence). V was cut by 7 bases and J by 3 bases, with 13 bases left in between. The CDR3 runs to 14 residues.